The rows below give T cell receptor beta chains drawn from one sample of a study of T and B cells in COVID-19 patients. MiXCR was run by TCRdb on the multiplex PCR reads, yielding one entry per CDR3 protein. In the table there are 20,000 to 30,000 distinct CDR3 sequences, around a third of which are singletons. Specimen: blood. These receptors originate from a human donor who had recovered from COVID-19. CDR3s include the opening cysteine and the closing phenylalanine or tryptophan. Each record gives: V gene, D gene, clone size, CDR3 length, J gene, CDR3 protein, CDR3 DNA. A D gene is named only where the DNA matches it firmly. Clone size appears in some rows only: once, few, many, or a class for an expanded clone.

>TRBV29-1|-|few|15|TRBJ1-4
CSATPGGGTNEKLFF
TGCAGCGCCACCCCCGGGGGGGGCACTAATGAAAAACTGTTTTTT
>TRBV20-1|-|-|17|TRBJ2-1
CSARSERGRSSYNEQFF
TGCAGTGCTAGATCGGAAAGGGGCCGAAGCTCCTACAATGAGCAGTTCTTC
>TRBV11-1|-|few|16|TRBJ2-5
CASSLAPNRAEETQYF
TGTGCCAGCAGCTTAGCCCCAAACAGGGCCGAAGAGACCCAGTACTTC
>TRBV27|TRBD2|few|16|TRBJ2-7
CASSPHERGMEYEQYF
TGTGCCAGCAGCCCCCACGAGCGGGGGATGGAGTACGAGCAGTACTTC
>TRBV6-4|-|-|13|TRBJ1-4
CASHRELNEKLFF
TGTGCCAGCCACAGGGAATTGAATGAAAAACTGTTTTTT
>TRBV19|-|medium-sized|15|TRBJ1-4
CASSIGGLTNEKLFF
TGTGCCAGTAGTATAGGCGGATTAACTAATGAAAAACTGTTTTTT
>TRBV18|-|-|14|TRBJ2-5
CASTDGGPQETQYF
TGTGCCAGCACTGACGGGGGCCCCCAAGAGACCCAGTACTTC
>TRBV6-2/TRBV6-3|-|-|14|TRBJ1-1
CASSRTDPNTEAFF
TGTGCCAGCAGTCGGACGGATCCGAACACTGAAGCTTTCTTT
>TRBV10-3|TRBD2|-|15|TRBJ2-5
CAISTGLAGRETQYF
TGTGCCATCAGCACTGGACTAGCGGGGAGGGAGACCCAGTACTTC
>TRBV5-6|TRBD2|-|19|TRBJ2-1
CASSQVVASGRMSANEQFF
TGTGCCAGCAGCCAAGTCGTCGCTAGCGGGAGGATGTCGGCGAATGAGCAGTTCTTC
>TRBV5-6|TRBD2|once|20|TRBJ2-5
CASSQRGAPKKTNVQETQYF
TGTGCCAGCAGCCAGCGGGGAGCCCCCAAAAAAACTAACGTCCAAGAGACCCAGTACTTC
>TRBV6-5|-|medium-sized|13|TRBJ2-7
CASRTYSADEQYF
TGTGCCAGCAGGACTTATTCGGCGGACGAGCAGTACTTC
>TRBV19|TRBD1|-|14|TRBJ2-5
CASSIDRGHETQYF
TGTGCCAGTAGTATAGACAGGGGGCATGAGACCCAGTACTTC
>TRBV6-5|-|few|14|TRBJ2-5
CASSKDRKQETQYF
TGTGCCAGCAGTAAGGACAGAAAGCAAGAGACCCAGTACTTC
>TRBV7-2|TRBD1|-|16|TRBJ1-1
CASSFNGQGTNTEAFF
TGTGCCAGCAGCTTCAACGGACAGGGAACGAACACTGAAGCTTTCTTT
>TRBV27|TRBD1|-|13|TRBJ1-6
CASRSTGGEPLHF
TGTGCCAGCAGGTCGACAGGGGGGGAACCCCTCCACTTT
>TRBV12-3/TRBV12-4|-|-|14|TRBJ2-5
CASSFDSLQETQYF
TGTGCCAGCAGTTTTGACAGCCTCCAAGAGACCCAGTACTTC
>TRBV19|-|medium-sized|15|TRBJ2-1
CASSIALGEWNEQFF
TGTGCCAGTAGTATAGCCCTGGGGGAGTGGAATGAGCAGTTCTTC
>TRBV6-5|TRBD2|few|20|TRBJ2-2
CASSTVPGTIYAANTGELFF
TGTGCCAGCAGCACTGTCCCCGGGACTATATACGCTGCGAACACCGGGGAGCTGTTTTTT
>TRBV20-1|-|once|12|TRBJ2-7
CSAGEGAREQYF
TGCAGTGCTGGGGAAGGGGCGAGGGAGCAGTACTTC
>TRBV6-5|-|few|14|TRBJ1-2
CASSDRGVGNGYTF
TGTGCCAGCAGTGATAGAGGGGTAGGGAATGGCTACACCTTC
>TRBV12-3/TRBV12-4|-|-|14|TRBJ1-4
CASSFWAVGEKLFF
TGTGCCAGCAGTTTTTGGGCGGTGGGAGAAAAACTGTTTTTT
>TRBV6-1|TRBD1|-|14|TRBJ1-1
CASSGQGGQTEAFF
TGTGCCAGCAGTGGACAGGGAGGACAAACTGAAGCTTTCTTT
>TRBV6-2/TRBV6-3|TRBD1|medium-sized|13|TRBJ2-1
CASSPDRVNEQFF
TGTGCCAGCAGTCCCGACAGGGTGAATGAGCAGTTCTTC
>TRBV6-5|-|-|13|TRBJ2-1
CASRTPLVNPQFF
TGTGCCAGCCGGACTCCCCTTGTCAATCCGCAGTTCTTC
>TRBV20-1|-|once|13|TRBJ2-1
CSGPTGADNEQFF
TGCAGTGGGCCGACGGGGGCTGACAATGAGCAGTTCTTC
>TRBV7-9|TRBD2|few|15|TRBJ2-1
CASSLASGRALEQFF
TGTGCCAGCAGCTTAGCTAGCGGGAGGGCCCTTGAGCAGTTCTTC
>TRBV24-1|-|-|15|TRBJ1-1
CATSEARGPNTEAFF
TGTGCCACCAGTGAGGCCCGGGGCCCGAACACTGAAGCTTTCTTT
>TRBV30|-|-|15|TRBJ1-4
CAWNYGRATNEKLFF
TGTGCCTGGAACTATGGACGGGCAACTAATGAAAAACTGTTTTTT
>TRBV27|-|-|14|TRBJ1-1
CASKREPGGPEAFF
TGTGCCAGCAAACGGGAGCCGGGGGGACCTGAAGCTTTCTTT
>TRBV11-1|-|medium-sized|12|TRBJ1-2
CASSLGGFGYTF
TGTGCCAGCAGCTTAGGAGGGTTTGGCTACACCTTC
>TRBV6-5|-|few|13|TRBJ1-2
CASSSGQIYGYTF
TGTGCCAGCAGTTCCGGACAAATCTATGGCTACACCTTC
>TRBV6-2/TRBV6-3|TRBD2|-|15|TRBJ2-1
CASSPSSGGYNEQFF
TGTGCCAGCAGTCCCTCTAGCGGGGGGTACAATGAGCAGTTCTTC
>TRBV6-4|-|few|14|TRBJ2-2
CASSDEESTGELFF
TGTGCCAGCAGTGACGAGGAGAGCACCGGGGAGCTGTTTTTT
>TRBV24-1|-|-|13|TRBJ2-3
CATSVPPTDTQYF
TGTGCCACCAGTGTCCCCCCCACAGATACGCAGTATTTT
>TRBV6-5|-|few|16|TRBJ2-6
CASSYTGTVGANVLTF
TGTGCCAGCAGTTACACAGGCACAGTTGGGGCCAACGTCCTGACTTTC
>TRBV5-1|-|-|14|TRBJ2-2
CASRTVANTGELFF
TGCGCCAGCAGGACAGTGGCGAACACCGGGGAGCTGTTTTTT
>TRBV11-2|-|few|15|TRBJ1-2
CASSLLPSGNYGYTF
TGTGCCAGCAGCTTACTACCCTCGGGTAACTATGGCTACACCTTC
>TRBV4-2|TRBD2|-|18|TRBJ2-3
CASSQATTSGSRTDTQYF
TGTGCCAGCAGCCAGGCCACAACTAGCGGGAGTAGGACAGATACGCAGTATTTT